The clone carrying this T cell receptor beta chain has only a few counts. Its antigen is still unknown. V lost 3 bases, J lost 5 bases, and 6 bases stayed unmatched. From germline, CDR1 is MNHEY and CDR2 SMNVEV (reference sequence). CDR3 length: 15 amino acids. Each CDR3 protein gets one entry after TCRdb re-called the 5' RACE reads with MiXCR. The data contain about 350,000 distinct CDR3 sequences, 12% to 15% of them singletons. This entry belongs to a study of T-cell memory formation after mild COVID-19. Whole-study findings and limits: CD4/CD8 balance characterized clones contracting day 15 to 85, and CD4+ skew characterized later expanders.

The receptor comes from a man younger than 30 who had mild COVID-19 (a few samples of this study predate the infection). Cell type and time point are not known. The sample comprised PBMCs or a T cell subset sorted from them (not recorded which). The V call is TRBV27, the J call TRBJ2-5; TRBD2 aligns across 10 bases. Here the CDR3 reads CASSFSSGGLETQYF. The CDR3 DNA reads as TGTGCCAGCAGTTTCAGTAGCGGGGGGTTGGAGACCCAGTACTTC.